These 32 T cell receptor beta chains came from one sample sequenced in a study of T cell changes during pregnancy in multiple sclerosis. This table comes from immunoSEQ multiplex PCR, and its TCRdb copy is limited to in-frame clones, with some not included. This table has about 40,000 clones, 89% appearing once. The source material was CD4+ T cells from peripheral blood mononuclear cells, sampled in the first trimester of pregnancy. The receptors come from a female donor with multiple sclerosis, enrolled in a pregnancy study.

The CDR3 sequence: CAWSKSGSGTYEQYF. The CDR3 DNA reads as TGTGCCTGGAGCAAGAGCGGTAGCGGGACCTACGAGCAGTACTTC. This chain links TRBV30 with TRBJ2-7, with TRBD2 matching over 8 bases. V dropped 3 bases and J dropped 2; count of bases not matched to a gene: 9. This CDR3 has 15 residues. The germline V gene encodes CDR1 GTSNPN and CDR2 SVGIG (reference sequence).

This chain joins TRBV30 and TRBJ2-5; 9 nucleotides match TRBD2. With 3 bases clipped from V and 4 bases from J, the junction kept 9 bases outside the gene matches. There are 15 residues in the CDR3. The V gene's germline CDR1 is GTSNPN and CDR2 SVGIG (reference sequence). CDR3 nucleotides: TGTGCCTGGAGCGCTAGCGGGGTACGGGGAGAGACCCAGTACTTC. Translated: CAWSASGVRGETQYF.

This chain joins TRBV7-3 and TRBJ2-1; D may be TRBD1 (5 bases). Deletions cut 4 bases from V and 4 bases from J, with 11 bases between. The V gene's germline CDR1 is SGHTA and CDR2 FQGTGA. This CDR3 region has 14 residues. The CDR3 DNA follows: TGTGCCAGCAGCTCGCCGACAGTTTACAATGAGCAGTTCTTC. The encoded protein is CASSSPTVYNEQFF.

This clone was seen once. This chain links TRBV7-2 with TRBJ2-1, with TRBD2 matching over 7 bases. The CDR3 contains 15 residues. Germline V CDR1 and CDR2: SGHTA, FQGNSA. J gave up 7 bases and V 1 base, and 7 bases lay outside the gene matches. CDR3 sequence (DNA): TGTGCCAGCAGCTTAGGACTGGCGGGGGATAATGAGCAGTTCTTC. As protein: CASSLGLAGDNEQFF.

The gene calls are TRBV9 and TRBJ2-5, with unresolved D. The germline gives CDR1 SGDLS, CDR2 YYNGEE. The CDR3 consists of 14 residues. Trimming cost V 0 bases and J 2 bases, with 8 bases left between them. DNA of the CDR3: TGTGCCAGCAGCGTAGCCCCGGGTCAAGAGACCCAGTACTTC. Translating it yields CASSVAPGQETQYF.

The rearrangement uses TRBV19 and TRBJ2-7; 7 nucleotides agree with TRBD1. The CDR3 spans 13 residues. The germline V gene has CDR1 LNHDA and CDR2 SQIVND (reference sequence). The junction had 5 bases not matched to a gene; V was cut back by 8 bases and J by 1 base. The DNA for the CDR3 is TGTGCCAGTGGACGACAGGGTTCCTACGAGCAGTACTTC. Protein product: CASGRQGSYEQYF. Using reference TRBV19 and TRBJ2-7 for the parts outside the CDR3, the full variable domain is DGGITQSPKYLFRKEGQNVTLSCEQNLNHDAMYWYRQDPGQGLRLIYYSQIVNDFQKGDIAEGYSVSREKKESFPLTVTSAQKNPTAFYLCASGRQGSYEQYFGPGTRLTVT.

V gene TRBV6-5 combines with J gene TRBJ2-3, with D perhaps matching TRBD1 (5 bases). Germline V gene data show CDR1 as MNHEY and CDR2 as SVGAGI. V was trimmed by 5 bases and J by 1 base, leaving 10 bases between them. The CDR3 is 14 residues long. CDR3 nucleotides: TGTGCCAGCAGTAAGACAGTCCGCACAGATACGCAGTATTTT. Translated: CASSKTVRTDTQYF.

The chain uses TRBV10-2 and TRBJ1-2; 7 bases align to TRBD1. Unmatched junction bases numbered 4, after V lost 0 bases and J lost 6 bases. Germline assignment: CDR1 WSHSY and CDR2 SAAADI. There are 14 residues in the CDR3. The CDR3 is CASSESGGGHGYTF. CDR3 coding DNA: TGCGCCAGCAGTGAGTCTGGAGGGGGCCATGGCTACACCTTC.

The CDR3 bases are TGTGCCAGCAGTGAATTGGCGGGAGGGCCGGGTACCGGGGAGCTGTTTTTT. Its translation is CASSELAGGPGTGELFF. The rearrangement uses TRBV25-1 and TRBJ2-2; 9 bases line up with TRBD2. From germline, CDR1 is MGHDK and CDR2 SYGVNS. The CDR3 runs 17 residues. V lost 1 base, J lost 5 bases, and 8 bases stayed unmatched.

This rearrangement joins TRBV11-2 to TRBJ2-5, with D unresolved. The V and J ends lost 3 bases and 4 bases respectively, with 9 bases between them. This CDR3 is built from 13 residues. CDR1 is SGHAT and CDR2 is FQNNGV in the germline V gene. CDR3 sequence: CASSFGSGETQYF. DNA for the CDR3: TGTGCCAGCAGCTTTGGGTCAGGAGAGACCCAGTACTTC.

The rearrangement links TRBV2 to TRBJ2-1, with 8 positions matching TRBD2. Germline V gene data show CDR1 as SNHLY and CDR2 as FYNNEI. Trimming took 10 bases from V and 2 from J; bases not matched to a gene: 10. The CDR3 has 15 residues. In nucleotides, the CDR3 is TGTGCCACGCAGAGGGAAGCGGGAGCCTACAATGAGCAGTTCTTC. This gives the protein CATQREAGAYNEQFF.

CDR3 region: CASSARQEFAEAFF. CDR3 coding DNA: TGTGCCAGCAGCGCACGACAGGAATTCGCTGAAGCTTTCTTT. The V and J genes are TRBV7-9 and TRBJ1-1, with D possibly being TRBD1 (6 bases). CDR3 size: 14 residues. Germline CDR1 SEHNR, CDR2 FQNEAQ (reference sequence). V gave up 5 bases and J gave up 6 bases, with 16 bases separating them.

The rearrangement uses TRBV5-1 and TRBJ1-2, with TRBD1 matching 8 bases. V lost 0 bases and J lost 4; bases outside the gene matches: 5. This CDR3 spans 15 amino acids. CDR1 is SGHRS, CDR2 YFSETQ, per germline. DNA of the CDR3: TGCGCCAGCAGCTTGGGGGCAGGGGGCGTCTATGGCTACACCTTC. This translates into CASSLGAGGVYGYTF.

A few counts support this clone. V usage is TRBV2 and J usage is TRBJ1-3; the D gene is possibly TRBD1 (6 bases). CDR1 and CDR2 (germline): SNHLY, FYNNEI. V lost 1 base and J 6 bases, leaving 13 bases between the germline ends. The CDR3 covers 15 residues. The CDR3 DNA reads TGTGCCAGCAGTGAAGGCAACAGGGTGGCAAACACCATATATTTT. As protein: CASSEGNRVANTIYF.

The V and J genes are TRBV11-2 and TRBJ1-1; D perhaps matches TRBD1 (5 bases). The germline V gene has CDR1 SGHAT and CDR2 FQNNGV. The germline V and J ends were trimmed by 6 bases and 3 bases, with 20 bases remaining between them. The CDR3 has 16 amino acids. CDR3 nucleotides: TGTGCCAGCAGTCTCAACCTAATCGTACAGGACACTGAAGCTTTCTTT. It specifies CASSLNLIVQDTEAFF.

CDR3 sequence reads: CASSFDSVAGNSNQPQHF. In DNA, the CDR3 is TGTGCCAGCAGTTTCGACAGCGTGGCCGGCAATAGCAATCAGCCCCAGCATTTT. The rearrangement links TRBV2 to TRBJ1-5; tentative D call: TRBD1 (5 bases). Trimming stripped 5 bases from V and 0 bases from J, with 20 bases between. The CDR3 is made up of 18 amino acids. CDR1 is SNHLY, CDR2 FYNNEI, per germline.

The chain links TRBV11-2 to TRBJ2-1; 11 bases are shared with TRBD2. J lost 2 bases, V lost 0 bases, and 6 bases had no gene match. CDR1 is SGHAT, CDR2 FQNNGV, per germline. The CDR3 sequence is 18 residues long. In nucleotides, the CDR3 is TGTGCCAGCAGCTTAGATCACGTAGCGGGAGGGCCCTACAATGAGCAGTTCTTC. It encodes CASSLDHVAGGPYNEQFF.

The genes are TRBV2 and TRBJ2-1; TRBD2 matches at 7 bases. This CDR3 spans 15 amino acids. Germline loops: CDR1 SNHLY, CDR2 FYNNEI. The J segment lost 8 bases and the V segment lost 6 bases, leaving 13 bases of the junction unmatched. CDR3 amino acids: CASSTDGGIVDEQFF. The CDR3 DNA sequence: TGTGCCAGCAGCACCGACGGGGGGATCGTCGATGAGCAGTTCTTC.

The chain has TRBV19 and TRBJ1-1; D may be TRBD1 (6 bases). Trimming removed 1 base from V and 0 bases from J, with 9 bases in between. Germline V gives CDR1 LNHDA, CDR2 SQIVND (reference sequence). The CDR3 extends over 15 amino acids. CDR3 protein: CASSIVRDMNTEAFF. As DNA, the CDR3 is TGTGCCAGTAGTATAGTCCGGGACATGAACACTGAAGCTTTCTTT.

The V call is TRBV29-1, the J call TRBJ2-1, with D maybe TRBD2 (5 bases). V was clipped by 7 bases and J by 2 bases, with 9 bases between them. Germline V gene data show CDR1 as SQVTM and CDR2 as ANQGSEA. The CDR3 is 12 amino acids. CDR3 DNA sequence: TGCAGCGGGGAGAGGCCCTACAATGAGCAGTTCTTC. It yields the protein CSGERPYNEQFF.

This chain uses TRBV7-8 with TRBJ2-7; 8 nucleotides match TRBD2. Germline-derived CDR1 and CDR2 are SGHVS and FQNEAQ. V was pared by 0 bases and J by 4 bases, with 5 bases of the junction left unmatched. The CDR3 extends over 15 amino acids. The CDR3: CASSLAGTREYEQYF. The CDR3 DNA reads TGTGCCAGCAGCTTAGCCGGGACTAGGGAGTACGAGCAGTACTTC.

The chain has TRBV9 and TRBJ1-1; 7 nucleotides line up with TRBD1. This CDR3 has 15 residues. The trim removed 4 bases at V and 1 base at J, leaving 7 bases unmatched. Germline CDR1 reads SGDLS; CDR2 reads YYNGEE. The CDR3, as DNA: TGTGCCAGCAGCCCCACCGGGACAGCGAACACTGAAGCTTTCTTT. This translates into CASSPTGTANTEAFF.

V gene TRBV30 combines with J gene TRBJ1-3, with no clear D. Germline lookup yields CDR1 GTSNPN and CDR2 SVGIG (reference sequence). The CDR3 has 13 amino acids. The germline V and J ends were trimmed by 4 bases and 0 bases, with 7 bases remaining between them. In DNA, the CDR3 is TGTGCCTGGACAGTCAACTCTGGAAACACCATATATTTT. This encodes CAWTVNSGNTIYF.

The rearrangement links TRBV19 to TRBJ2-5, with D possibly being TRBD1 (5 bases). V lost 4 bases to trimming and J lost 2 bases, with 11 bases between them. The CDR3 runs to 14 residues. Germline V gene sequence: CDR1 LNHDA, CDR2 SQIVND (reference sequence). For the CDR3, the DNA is TGTGCCAGTAGTAAGATACAGGAACAAGAGACCCAGTACTTC. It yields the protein CASSKIQEQETQYF. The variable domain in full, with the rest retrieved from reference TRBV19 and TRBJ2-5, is DGGITQSPKYLFRKEGQNVTLSCEQNLNHDAMYWYRQDPGQGLRLIYYSQIVNDFQKGDIAEGYSVSREKKESFPLTVTSAQKNPTAFYLCASSKIQEQETQYFGPGTRLLVL.

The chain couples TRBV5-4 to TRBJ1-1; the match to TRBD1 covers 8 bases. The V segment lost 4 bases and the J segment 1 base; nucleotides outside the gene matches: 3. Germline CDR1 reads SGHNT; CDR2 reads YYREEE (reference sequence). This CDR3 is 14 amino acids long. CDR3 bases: TGTGCCAGCAGCCAGGACAGGGAGAACACTGAAGCTTTCTTT. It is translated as CASSQDRENTEAFF.

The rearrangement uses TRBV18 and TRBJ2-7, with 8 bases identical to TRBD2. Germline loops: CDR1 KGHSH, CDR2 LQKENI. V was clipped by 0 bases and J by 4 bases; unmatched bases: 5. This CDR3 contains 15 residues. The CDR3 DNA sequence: TGTGCCAGCTCACCACCGAGCGGGGGCAGGTACGAGCAGTACTTC. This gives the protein CASSPPSGGRYEQYF.

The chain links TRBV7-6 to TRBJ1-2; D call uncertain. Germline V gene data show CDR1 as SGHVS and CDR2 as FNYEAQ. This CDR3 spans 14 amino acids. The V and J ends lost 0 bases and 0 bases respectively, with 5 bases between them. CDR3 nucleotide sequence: TGTGCCAGCAGCTTAGCCGGGACTAACTATGGCTACACCTTC. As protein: CASSLAGTNYGYTF.

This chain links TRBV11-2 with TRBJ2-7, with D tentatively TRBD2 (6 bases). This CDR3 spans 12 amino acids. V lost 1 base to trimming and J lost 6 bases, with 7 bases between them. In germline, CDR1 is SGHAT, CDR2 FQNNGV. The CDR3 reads CASSLVAAEQYF. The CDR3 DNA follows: TGTGCCAGCAGCTTAGTAGCGGCCGAGCAGTACTTC.

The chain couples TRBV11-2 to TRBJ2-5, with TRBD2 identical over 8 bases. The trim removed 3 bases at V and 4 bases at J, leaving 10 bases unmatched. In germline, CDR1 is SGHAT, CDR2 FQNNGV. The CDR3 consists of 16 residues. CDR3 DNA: TGTGCCAGCAGCTTGCGTCGGGGGGGCATAGGAGAGACCCAGTACTTC. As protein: CASSLRRGGIGETQYF. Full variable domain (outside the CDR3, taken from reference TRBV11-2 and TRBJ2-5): EAGVAQSPRYKIIEKRQSVAFWCNPISGHATLYWYQQILGQGPKLLIQFQNNGVVDDSQLPKDRFSAERLKGVDSTLKIQPAKLEDSAVYLCASSLRRGGIGETQYFGPGTRLLVL.

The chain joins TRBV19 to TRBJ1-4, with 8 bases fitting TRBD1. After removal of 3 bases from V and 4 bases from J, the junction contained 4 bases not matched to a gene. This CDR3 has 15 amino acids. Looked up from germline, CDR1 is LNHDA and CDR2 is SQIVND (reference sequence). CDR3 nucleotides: TGTGCCAGTAGTATGGTAACAGGGGGTAATGAAAAACTGTTTTTT. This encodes CASSMVTGGNEKLFF.

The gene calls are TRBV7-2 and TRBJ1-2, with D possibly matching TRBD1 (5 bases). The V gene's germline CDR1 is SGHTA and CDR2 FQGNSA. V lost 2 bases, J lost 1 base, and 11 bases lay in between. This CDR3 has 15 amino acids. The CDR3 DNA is TGTGCCAGCAGCTTAAGGTCGGGGGGTAACTATGGCTACACCTTC. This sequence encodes CASSLRSGGNYGYTF.

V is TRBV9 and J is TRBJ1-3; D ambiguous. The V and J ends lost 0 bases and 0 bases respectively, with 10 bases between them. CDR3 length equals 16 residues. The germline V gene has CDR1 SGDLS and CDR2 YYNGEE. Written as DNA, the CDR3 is TGTGCCAGCAGCGTAGGTGCCAGGTTCTCTGGAAACACCATATATTTT. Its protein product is CASSVGARFSGNTIYF.